This T cell receptor (beta chain) was documented in a study of blood T cell repertoires in COVID-19 (dated by TCRdb to 2018 to 2020). The study in broad terms: Collaborator samples came from the United States, Italy and Spain and covered acute and convalescent phases of COVID-19. The repertoires were released in a freely available public database meant as a resource for research on the immune response to SARS-CoV-2. The samples were drawn from the first 160 participants of the ongoing ImmuneRACE study and from under 1,500 subjects provided by 6 global collaborators. The prospective study material was composed of cDNA or gDNA derived from T cells, B-cell-depleted T cells, or PBMCs. Subjects who had been exposed to COVID-19, were actively infected with it, or had recovered from it provided the deeply sampled blood TCRbeta repertoires that made up the dataset. A de-identified subject ID, COVID-19 status, age in years and sex were almost always included in the sample metadata. HLA class I and class II types, where available, came from metadata supplied by the sample provider rather than from assay-based typing.

V is reduced by 2 bases and J by 3 bases, leaving a spacing of 9 bases between them. CDR1 and CDR2 are read off the germline V gene as SGHRS and YFSETQ. The CDR3 sequence holds 15 residues, the cysteine and phenylalanine included. The kept DNA is CDR3 alone, 45 bases in frame from the first base. Broader findings and caveats from the paper: The quantity of clinical and demographic metadata differed by source and by participant and was supplied without curation.

To note about this clone: It has no known antigen specificity. No base qualities exist here, and no much larger clone lies one base off it.

In Seattle, one collaborating source enrolled patients while the infection was active and tracked those patients longitudinally over the course of disease. Collaborating institutions collected whole blood in K2EDTA tubes following their own protocols. For TCRbeta analysis, collaborators shipped samples in one of three forms: frozen whole blood, isolated PBMCs, or DNA extracted from either of those sample types. TCRbeta CDR3 regions were amplified from genomic DNA by means of the immunoSEQ Assay, a bias-controlled multiplex PCR. In the original analysis: Within the assay, amplification of reference gene primers was used to estimate how many nucleated cells each sample contained. To quantify the absolute abundance of each unique TCRbeta CDR3 rearrangement, sequence reads were collapsed and filtered. For each sample, productive Simpson clonality was calculated by taking the square root of Simpson's diversity index across productive rearrangements. This is the immuneACCESS table as TCRdb keeps it, with only in-frame sequences that have V and J called. A part of the clones is gone; compared with another copy, unresolved V genes explain less than half, and the rest is unexplained. D and trimming were read from the DNA, whereas the V and J calls and clone size are those reported in that table. Recorded for this sample are 70,000 or so clones; 80% of them occurred a single time. Roughly 13% of the sample goes to the ten largest clones.

Rearrangement joined TRBV5-1 to TRBJ2-6; TRBD1 is a weak D gene call, 6 bases matching. This TCR came from a man in his fifties or sixties with COVID-19, enrolled during active disease. Sequencing was carried out using peripheral blood. The nucleotides are TGCGCCAGCAGCTTTCAGGGGATTGGGGCCAACGTCCTGACTTTC. Protein translation: CASSFQGIGANVLTF.